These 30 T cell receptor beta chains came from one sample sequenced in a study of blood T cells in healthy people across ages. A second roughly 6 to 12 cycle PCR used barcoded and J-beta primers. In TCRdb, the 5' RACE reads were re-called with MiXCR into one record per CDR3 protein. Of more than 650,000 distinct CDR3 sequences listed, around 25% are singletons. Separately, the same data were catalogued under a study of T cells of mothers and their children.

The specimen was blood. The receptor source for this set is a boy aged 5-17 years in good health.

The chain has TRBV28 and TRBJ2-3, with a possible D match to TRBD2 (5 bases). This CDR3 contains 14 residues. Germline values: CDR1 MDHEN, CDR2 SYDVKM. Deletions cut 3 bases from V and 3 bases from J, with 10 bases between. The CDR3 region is CASSFVAKTDTQYF. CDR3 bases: TGTGCCAGCAGTTTCGTAGCGAAAACAGATACGCAGTATTTT.

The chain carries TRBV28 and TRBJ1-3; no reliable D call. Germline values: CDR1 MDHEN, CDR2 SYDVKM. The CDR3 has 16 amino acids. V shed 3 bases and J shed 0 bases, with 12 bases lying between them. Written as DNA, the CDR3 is TGTGCCAGCAGTTTGAACAGCCTGATCTCTGGAAACACCATATATTTT. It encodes CASSLNSLISGNTIYF.

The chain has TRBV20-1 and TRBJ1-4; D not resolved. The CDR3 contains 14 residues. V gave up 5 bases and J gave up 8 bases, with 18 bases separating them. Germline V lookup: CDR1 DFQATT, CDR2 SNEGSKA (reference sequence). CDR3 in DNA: TGCAGTGCTGAGGCGGTAGAGGGAGGCGAAAAACTGTTTTTT. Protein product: CSAEAVEGGEKLFF.

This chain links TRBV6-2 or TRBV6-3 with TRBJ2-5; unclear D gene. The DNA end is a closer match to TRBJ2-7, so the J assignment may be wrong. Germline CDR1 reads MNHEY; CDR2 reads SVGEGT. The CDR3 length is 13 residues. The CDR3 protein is CASRVQASYEQYF. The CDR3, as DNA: TGTGCCAGCAGGGTTCAGGCCTCCTACGAGCAGTACTTC.

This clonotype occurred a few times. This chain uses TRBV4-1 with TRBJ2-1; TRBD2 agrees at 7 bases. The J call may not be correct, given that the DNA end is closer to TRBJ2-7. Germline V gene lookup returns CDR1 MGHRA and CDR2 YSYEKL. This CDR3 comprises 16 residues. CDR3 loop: CASSPRWPAGEYEQYF. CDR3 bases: TGCGCCAGCAGCCCCCGCTGGCCGGCGGGGGAGTACGAGCAGTACTTC.

The CDR3 sequence: CASSRTSGETYEQYF. The CDR3 DNA sequence: TGCGCCAGCAGCCGGACTAGCGGCGAGACCTACGAGCAGTACTTC. V gene TRBV4-1 combines with J gene TRBJ2-7; TRBD2 aligns across 10 bases. After removal of 4 bases from V and 2 bases from J, the junction contained 5 bases not matched to a gene. The CDR3 loop spans 15 amino acids. Germline V CDR1 and CDR2: MGHRA, YSYEKL.

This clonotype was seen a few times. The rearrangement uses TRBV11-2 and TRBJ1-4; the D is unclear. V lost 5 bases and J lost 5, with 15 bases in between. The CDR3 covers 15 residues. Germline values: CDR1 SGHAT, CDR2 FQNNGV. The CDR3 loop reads CASSPGLRRNEKLFF. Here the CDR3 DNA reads TGTGCCAGCAGCCCCGGACTACGTAGAAATGAAAAACTGTTTTTT. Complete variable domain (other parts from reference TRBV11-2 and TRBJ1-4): EAGVAQSPRYKIIEKRQSVAFWCNPISGHATLYWYQQILGQGPKLLIQFQNNGVVDDSQLPKDRFSAERLKGVDSTLKIQPAKLEDSAVYLCASSPGLRRNEKLFFGSGTQLSVL.

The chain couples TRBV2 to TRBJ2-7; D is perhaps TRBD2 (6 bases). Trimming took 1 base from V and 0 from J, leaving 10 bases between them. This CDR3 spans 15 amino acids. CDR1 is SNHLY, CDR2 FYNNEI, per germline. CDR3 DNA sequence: TGTGCCAGCAGTGAAGGGCCAGCGGGCTCCTACGAGCAGTACTTC. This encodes CASSEGPAGSYEQYF.

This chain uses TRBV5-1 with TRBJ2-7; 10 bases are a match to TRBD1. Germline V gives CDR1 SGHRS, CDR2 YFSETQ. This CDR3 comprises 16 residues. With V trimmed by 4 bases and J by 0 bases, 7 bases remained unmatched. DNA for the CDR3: TGCGCCAGCAGCGGCGGGACAGGGGACCTCTCCTACGAGCAGTACTTC. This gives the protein CASSGGTGDLSYEQYF.

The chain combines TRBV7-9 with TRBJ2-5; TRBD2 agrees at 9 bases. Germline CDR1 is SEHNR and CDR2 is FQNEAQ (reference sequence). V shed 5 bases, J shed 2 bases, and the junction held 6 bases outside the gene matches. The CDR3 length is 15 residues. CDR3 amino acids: CASSEQRGAQETQYF. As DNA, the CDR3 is TGTGCCAGCAGCGAACAGCGGGGGGCTCAAGAGACCCAGTACTTC. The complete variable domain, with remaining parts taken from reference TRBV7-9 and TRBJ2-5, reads DTGVSQNPRHKITKRGQNVTFRCDPISEHNRLYWYRQTLGQGPEFLTYFQNEAQLEKSRLLSDRFSAERPKGSFSTLEIQRTEQGDSAMYLCASSEQRGAQETQYFGPGTRLLVL.

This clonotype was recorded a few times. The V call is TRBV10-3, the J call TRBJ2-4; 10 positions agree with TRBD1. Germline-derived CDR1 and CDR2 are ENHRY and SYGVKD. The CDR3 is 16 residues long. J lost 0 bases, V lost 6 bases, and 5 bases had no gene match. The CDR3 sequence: CAISDGQGGAKNIQYF. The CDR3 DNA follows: TGTGCCATCAGCGACGGACAGGGGGGAGCCAAAAACATTCAGTACTTC.

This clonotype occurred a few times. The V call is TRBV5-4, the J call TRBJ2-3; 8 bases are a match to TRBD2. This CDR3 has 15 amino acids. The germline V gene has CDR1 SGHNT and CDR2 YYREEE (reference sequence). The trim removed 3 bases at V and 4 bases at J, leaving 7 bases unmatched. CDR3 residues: CASSYLGGAADTQYF. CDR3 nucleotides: TGTGCCAGCAGCTACCTCGGGGGGGCCGCAGATACGCAGTATTTT.

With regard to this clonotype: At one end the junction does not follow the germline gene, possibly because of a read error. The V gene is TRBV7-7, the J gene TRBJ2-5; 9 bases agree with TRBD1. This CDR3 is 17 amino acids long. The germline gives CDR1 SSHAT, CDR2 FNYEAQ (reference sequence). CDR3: CASSHKPGTGFLETQYF. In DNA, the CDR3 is TGTGCTAGCAGCCATAAACCCGGGACAGGGTTTCTGGAGACCCAGTACTTC. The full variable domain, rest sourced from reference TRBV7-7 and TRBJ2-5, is GAGVSQSPRYKVTKRGQDVTLRCDPISSHATLYWYQQALGQGPEFLTYFNYEAQPDKSGLPSDRFSAERPEGSISTLTIQRTEQRDSAMYRCASSHKPGTGFLETQYFGPGTRLLVL.

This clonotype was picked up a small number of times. The CDR3, as DNA: TGCAGTGCTAGAGACCCGGGGGTCGGACAGCCCCAGCATTTT. Translation gives CSARDPGVGQPQHF. The chain combines TRBV20-1 with TRBJ1-5, with D possibly being TRBD1 (5 bases). V was shortened by 0 bases and J by 7 bases, with 13 bases between the two germline ends. Germline values: CDR1 DFQATT, CDR2 SNEGSKA (reference sequence). The CDR3 extends over 14 amino acids.

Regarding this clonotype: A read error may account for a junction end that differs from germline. CDR3 amino acids: CASSLLTGRDEKLFF. The CDR3 DNA follows: TGCGCCAGCAGCTTGTTGACAGGGAGAGATGAAAAACTGTTCTTT. The chain employs TRBV5-1 and TRBJ1-4; the match to TRBD1 covers 7 bases. The CDR3 runs to 15 residues. Germline-derived CDR1 and CDR2 are SGHRS and YFSETQ.

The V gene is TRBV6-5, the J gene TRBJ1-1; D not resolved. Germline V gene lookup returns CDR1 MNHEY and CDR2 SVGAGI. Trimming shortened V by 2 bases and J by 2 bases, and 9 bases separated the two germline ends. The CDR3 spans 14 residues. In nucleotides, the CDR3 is TGTGCCAGCAGTTACCGGCGAACTAACACTGAAGCTTTCTTT. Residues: CASSYRRTNTEAFF.

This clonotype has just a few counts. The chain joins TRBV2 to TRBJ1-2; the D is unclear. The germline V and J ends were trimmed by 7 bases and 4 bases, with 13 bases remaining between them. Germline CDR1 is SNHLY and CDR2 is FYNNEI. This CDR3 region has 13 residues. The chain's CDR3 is CASTTIPTYGYTF. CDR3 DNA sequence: TGTGCCAGCACCACGATACCGACCTATGGCTACACCTTC. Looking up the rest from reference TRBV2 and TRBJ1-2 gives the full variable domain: EPEVTQTPSHQVTQMGQEVILRCVPISNHLYFYWYRQILGQKVEFLVSFYNNEISEKSEIFDDQFSVERPDGSNFTLKIRSTKLEDSAMYFCASTTIPTYGYTFGSGTRLTVV.

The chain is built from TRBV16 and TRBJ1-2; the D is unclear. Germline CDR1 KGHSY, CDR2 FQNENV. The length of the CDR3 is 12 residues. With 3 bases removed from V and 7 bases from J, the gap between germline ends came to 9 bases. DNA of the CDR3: TGTGCCAGCAGCCAGGGAGGGAGTGGCTACACCTTC. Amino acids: CASSQGGSGYTF.

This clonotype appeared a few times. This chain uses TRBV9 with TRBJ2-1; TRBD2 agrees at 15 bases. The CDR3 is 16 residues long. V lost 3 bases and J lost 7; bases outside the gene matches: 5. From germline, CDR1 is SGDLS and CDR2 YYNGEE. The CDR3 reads CASSDGLAGGRNEQFF. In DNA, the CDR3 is TGTGCCAGCAGCGACGGACTAGCGGGGGGGAGGAATGAGCAGTTCTTC.

DNA for the CDR3: TGTGCCACACGACCGAGCGCCACGGAAGGAGAGACCCAGTACTTC. Its protein is CATRPSATEGETQYF. The chain combines TRBV10-3 with TRBJ2-5; no clear D gene. V shed 10 bases and J shed 4 bases, with 22 bases lying between them. Germline lookup yields CDR1 ENHRY and CDR2 SYGVKD. The CDR3 loop spans 15 amino acids.

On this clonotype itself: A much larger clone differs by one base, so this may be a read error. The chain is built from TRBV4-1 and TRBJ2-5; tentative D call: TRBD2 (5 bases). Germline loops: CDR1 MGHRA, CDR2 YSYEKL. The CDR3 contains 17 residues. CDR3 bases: TGCGCCAGCAGCCAAGATGCGTCAGAGGGCGGCCTGCGGACCCAGTCCTTC. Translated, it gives CASSQDASEGGLRTQSF.

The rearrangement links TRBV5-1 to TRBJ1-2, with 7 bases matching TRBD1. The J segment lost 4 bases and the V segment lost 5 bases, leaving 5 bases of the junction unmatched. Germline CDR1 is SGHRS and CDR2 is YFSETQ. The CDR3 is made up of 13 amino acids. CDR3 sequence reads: CASSYDRAYGYTF. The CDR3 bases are TGCGCCAGCAGTTACGACAGGGCCTATGGCTACACCTTC.

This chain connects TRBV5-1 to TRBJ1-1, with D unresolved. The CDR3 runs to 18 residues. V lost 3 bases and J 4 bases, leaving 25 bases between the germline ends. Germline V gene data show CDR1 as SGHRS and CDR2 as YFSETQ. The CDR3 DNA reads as TGCGCCAGCAGCTCGGCTGGGTTATTGAAGGGAACCCCCACTGAAGCTTTCTTT. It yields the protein CASSSAGLLKGTPTEAFF.

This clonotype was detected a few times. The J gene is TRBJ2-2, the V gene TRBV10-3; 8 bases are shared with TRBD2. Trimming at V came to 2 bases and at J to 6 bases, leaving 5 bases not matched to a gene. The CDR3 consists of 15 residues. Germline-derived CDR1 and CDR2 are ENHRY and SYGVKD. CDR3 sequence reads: CAISETRTSPGELFF. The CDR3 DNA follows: TGTGCCATCAGTGAGACAAGGACTAGCCCCGGGGAGCTGTTTTTT.

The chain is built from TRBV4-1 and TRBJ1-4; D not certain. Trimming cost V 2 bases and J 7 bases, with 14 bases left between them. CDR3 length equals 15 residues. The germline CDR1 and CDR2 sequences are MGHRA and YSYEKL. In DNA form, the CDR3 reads TGCGCCAGCAGCCAAAGAAGGGAGGGAGGTGAAAAACTGTTTTTT. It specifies CASSQRREGGEKLFF.

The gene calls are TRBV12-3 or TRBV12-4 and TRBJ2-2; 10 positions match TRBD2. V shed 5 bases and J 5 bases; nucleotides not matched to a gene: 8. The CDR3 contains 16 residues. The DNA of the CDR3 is TGTGCCAGCAGTCTTGAGCGGGGGGGCCGTACCGGGGAGCTGTTTTTT. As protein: CASSLERGGRTGELFF.

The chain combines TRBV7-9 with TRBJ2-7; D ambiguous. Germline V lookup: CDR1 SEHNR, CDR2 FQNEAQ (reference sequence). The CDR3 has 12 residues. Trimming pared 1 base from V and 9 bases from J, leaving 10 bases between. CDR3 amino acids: CASSLDEAWQYF. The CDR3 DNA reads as TGTGCCAGCAGCTTAGACGAGGCGTGGCAGTACTTC. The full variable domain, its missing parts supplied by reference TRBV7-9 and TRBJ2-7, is DTGVSQNPRHKITKRGQNVTFRCDPISEHNRLYWYRQTLGQGPEFLTYFQNEAQLEKSRLLSDRFSAERPKGSFSTLEIQRTEQGDSAMYLCASSLDEAWQYFGPGTRLTVT.

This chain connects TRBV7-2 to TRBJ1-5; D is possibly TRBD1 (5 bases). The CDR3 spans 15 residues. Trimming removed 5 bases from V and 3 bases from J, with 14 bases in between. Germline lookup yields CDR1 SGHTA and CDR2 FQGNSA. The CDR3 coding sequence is TGTGCCAGCAGCGTCTATGGGGGAAACAATCAGCCCCAGCATTTT. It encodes CASSVYGGNNQPQHF.

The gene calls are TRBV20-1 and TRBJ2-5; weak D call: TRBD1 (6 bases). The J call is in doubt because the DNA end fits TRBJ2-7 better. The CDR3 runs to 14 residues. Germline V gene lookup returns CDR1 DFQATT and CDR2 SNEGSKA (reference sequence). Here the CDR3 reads CSAPTQGSSYEQYF. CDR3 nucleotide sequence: TGCAGTGCTCCGACTCAGGGGAGCTCCTACGAGCAGTACTTC.

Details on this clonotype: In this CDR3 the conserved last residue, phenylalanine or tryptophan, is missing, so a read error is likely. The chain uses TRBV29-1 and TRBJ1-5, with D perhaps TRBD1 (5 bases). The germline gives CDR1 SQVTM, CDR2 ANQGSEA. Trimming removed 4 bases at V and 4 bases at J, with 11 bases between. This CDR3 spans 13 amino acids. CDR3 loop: CSVGARVNQPQHL. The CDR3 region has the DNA TGCAGCGTTGGTGCCAGGGTGAATCAGCCCCAGCATCTT.